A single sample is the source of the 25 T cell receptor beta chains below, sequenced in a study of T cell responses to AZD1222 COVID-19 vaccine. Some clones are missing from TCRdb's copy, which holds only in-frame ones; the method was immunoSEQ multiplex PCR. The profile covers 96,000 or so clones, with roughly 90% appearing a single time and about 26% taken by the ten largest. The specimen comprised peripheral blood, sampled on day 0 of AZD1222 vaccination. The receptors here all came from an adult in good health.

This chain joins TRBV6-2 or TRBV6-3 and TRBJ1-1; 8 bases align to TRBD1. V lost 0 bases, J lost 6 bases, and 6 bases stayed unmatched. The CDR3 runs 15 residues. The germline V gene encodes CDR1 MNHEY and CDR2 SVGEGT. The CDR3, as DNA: TGTGCCAGCAGTTACTCAGGACAGGGTAGTTCTGAAGCTTTCTTT. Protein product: CASSYSGQGSSEAFF.

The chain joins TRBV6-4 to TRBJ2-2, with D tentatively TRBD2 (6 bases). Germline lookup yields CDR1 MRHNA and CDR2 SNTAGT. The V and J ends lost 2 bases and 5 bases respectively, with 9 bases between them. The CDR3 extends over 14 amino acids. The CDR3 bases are TGTGCCAGCAGTGACCTGGCGGGGACCGGGGAGCTGTTTTTT. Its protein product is CASSDLAGTGELFF.

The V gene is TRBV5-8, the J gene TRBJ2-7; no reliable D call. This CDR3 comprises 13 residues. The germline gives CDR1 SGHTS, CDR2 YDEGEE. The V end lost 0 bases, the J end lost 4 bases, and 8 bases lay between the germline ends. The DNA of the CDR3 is TGTGCCAGCAGCTTGGCCCGGCAGTACGAGCAGTACTTC. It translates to CASSLARQYEQYF.

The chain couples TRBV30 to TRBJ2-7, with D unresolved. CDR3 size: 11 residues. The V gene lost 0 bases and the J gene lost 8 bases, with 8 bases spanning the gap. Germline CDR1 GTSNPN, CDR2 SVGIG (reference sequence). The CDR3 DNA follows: TGTGCCTGGAGTGTATCCCAGAAGCAGTACTTC. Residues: CAWSVSQKQYF.

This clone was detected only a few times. Here the CDR3 reads CASSLASTSESSYNEQFF. The CDR3 region has the DNA TGCGCCAGCAGCTTGGCTTCGACTAGCGAGAGCTCCTACAATGAGCAGTTCTTC. The rearrangement uses TRBV5-1 and TRBJ2-1, with 8 bases aligning to TRBD2. Germline V lookup: CDR1 SGHRS, CDR2 YFSETQ. The length of the CDR3 is 18 residues. V lost 0 bases to trimming and J lost 0 bases; unmatched junction nucleotides: 8.

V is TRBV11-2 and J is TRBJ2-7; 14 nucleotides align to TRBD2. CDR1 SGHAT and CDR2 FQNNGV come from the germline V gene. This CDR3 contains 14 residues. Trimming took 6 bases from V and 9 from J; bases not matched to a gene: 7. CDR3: CASREGTSGRLQYF. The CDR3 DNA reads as TGTGCCAGCAGGGAGGGGACTAGCGGGAGATTGCAGTACTTC.

As DNA, the CDR3 is TGTGCCAGCAGTTTAAACAGGGGGCAAGGCTACACCTTC. As protein: CASSLNRGQGYTF. The rearrangement uses TRBV28 and TRBJ1-2; 9 bases fit TRBD1. CDR3 size: 13 residues. The V and J ends lost 2 bases and 8 bases, in that order; junction bases with no gene match: 3. The germline V gene has CDR1 MDHEN and CDR2 SYDVKM.

The CDR3 DNA reads as TGTGCCAGCACCGAGAGGGGGAGACGGGATGAGCAGTTCTTC. This sequence encodes CASTERGRRDEQFF. This chain links TRBV28 with TRBJ2-1; D may be TRBD1 (6 bases). The V end was cut by 7 bases, the J end by 8 bases, with 18 bases between. Germline assignment: CDR1 MDHEN and CDR2 SYDVKM. CDR3 size: 14 residues.

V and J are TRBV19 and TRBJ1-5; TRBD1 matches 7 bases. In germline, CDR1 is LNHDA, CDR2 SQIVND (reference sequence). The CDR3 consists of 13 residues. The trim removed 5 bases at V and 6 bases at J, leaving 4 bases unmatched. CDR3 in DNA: TGTGCCAGTAGTCCCGACAGGGTTCAGCCCCAGCATTTT. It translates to CASSPDRVQPQHF.

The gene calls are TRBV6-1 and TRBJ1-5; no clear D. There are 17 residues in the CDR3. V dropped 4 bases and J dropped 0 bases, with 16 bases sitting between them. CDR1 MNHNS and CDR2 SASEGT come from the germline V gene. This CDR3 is CASSVKSHRYSNQPQHF. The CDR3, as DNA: TGTGCCAGCAGTGTCAAATCGCACCGATATAGCAATCAGCCCCAGCATTTT.

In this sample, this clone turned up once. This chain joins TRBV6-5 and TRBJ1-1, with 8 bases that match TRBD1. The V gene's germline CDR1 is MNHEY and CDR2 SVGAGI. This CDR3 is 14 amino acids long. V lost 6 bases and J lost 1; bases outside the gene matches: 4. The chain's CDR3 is CASRAQGGNTEAFF. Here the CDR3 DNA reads TGTGCCAGCAGGGCACAGGGGGGGAACACTGAAGCTTTCTTT.

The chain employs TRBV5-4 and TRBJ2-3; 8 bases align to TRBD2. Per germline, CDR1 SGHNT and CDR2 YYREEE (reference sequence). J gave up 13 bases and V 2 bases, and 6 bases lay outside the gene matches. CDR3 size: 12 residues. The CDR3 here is CASSLSGLGEYF. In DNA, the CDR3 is TGTGCCAGCAGCTTATCGGGACTAGGCGAGTATTTT.

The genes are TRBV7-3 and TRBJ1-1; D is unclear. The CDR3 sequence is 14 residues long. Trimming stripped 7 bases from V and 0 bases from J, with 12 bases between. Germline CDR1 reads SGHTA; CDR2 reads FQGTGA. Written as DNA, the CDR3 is TGTGCCAGCATCCTAGATAACATGAACACTGAAGCTTTCTTT. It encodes CASILDNMNTEAFF.

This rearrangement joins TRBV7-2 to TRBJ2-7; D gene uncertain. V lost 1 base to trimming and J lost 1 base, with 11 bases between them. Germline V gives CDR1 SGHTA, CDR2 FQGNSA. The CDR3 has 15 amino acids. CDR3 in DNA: TGTGCCAGCAGCTTAGATTCTGGACCTTCCTACGAGCAGTACTTC. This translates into CASSLDSGPSYEQYF.

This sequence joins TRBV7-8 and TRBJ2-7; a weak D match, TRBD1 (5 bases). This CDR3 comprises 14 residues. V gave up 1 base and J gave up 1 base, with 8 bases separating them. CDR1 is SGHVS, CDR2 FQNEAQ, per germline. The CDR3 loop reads CASSLGQKSYEQYF. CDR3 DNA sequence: TGTGCCAGCAGCTTAGGACAGAAGTCCTACGAGCAGTACTTC.

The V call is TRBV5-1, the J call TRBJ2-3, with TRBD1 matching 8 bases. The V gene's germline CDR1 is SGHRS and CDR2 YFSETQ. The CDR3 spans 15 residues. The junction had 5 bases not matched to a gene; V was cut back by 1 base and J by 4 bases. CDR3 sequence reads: CASSLKDREADTQYF. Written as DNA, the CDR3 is TGCGCCAGCAGCTTGAAGGACAGGGAGGCAGATACGCAGTATTTT.

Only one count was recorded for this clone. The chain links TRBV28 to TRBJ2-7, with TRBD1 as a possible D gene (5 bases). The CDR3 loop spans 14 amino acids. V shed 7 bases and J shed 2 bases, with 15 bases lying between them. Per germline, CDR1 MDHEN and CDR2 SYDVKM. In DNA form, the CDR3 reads TGTGCCAGCACTCAGGCGACAGTTCCCTACGAGCAGTACTTC. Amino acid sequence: CASTQATVPYEQYF.

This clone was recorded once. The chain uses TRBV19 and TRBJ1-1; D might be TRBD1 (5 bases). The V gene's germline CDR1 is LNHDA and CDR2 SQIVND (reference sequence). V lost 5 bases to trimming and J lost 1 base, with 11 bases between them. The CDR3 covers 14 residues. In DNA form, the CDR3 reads TGTGCCAGTAGTCTGGGACTGAGGAACACTGAAGCTTTCTTT. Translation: CASSLGLRNTEAFF. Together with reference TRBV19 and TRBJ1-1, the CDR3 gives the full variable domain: DGGITQSPKYLFRKEGQNVTLSCEQNLNHDAMYWYRQDPGQGLRLIYYSQIVNDFQKGDIAEGYSVSREKKESFPLTVTSAQKNPTAFYLCASSLGLRNTEAFFGQGTRLTVV.

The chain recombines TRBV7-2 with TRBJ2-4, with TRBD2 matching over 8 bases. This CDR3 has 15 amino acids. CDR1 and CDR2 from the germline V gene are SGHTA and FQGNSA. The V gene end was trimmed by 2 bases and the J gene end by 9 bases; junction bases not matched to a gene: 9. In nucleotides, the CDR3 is TGTGCCAGCAGCTTACAGGTGACTAGCGAGGGCATTCAGTACTTC. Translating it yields CASSLQVTSEGIQYF.

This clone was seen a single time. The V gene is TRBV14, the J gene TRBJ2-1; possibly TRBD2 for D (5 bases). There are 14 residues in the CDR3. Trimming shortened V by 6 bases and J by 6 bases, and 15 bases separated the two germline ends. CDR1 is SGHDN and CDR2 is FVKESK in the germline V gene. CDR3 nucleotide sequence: TGTGCCAGCAGTCCCCAACTAGTCCTCAATGAGCAGTTCTTC. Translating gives CASSPQLVLNEQFF. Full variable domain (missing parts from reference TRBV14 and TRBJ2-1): EAGVTQFPSHSVIEKGQTVTLRCDPISGHDNLYWYRRVMGKEIKFLLHFVKESKQDESGMPNNRFLAERTGGTYSTLKVQPAELEDSGVYFCASSPQLVLNEQFFGPGTRLTVL.

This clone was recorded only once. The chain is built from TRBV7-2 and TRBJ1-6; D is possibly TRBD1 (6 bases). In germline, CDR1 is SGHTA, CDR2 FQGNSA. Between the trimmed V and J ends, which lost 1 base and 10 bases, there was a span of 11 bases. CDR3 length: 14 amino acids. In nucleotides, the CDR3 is TGTGCCAGCAGCTTAGATCGGGGGCCCTCACCCCTCCACTTT. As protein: CASSLDRGPSPLHF. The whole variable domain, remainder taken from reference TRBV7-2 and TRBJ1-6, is GAGVSQSPSNKVTEKGKDVELRCDPISGHTALYWYRQSLGQGLEFLIYFQGNSAPDKSGLPSDRFSAERTGGSVSTLTIQRTQQEDSAVYLCASSLDRGPSPLHFGNGTRLTVT.

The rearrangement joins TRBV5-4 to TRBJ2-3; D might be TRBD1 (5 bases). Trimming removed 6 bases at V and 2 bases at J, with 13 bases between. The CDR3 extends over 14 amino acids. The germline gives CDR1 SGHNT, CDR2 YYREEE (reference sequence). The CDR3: CASTGDSSTDTQYF. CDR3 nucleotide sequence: TGTGCCAGCACCGGTGACAGTTCCACAGATACGCAGTATTTT.

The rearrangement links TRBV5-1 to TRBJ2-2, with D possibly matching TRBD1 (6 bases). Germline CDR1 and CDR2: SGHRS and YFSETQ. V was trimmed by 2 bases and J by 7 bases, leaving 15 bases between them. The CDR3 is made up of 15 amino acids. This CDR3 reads CASSLQGLGGGELFF. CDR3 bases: TGCGCCAGCAGCTTACAGGGATTGGGCGGCGGGGAGCTGTTTTTT.

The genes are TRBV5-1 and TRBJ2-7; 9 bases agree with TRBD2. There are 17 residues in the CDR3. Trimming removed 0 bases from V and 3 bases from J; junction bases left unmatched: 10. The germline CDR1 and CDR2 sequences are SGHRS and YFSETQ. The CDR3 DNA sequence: TGCGCCAGCAGCTTGGAGGCTAGCGGGAAGGGGGGCTACGAGCAGTACTTC. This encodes CASSLEASGKGGYEQYF.

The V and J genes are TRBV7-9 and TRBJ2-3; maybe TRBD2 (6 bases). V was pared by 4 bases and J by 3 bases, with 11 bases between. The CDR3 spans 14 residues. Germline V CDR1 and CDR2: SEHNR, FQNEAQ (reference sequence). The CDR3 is CASSSRDLTDTQYF. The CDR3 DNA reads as TGTGCCAGCAGCTCCCGGGACTTAACAGATACGCAGTATTTT. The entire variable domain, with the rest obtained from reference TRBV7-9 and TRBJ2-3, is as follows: DTGVSQNPRHKITKRGQNVTFRCDPISEHNRLYWYRQTLGQGPEFLTYFQNEAQLEKSRLLSDRFSAERPKGSFSTLEIQRTEQGDSAMYLCASSSRDLTDTQYFGPGTRLTVL.